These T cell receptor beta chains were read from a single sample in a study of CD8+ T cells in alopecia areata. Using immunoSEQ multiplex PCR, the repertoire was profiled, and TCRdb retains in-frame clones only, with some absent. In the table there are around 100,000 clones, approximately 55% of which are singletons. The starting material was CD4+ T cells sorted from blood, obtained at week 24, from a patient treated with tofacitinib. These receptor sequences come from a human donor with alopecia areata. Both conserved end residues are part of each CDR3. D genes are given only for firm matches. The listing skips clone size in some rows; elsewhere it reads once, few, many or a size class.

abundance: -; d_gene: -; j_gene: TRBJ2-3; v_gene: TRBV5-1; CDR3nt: TGCGCCAGCAGCTTGGGCCAGACTAGCACAGATACGCAGTATTTT; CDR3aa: CASSLGQTSTDTQYF
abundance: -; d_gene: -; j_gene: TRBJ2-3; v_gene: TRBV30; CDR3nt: TGTGCCTGGATGAAGGGGCTAGCCGGCGGCGGTACGCAGTATTTT; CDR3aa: CAWMKGLAGGGTQYF
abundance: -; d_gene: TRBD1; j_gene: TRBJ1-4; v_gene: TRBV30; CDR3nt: TGTGCCTGGAGTGTACTGGGAGGGGGACAGGGAGGTCTGTTTTTT; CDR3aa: CAWSVLGGGQGGLFF
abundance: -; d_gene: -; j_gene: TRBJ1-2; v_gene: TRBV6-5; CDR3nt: TGTGCCAGCGCCCGGGTCGAGGGGCTTTATGGCTACACCTTC; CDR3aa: CASARVEGLYGYTF
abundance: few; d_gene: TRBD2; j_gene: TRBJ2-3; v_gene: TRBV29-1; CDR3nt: TGCAGCGTTGAGAAGGGCTATAGCGGGGGACCCACAGATACGCAGTATTTT; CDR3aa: CSVEKGYSGGPTDTQYF
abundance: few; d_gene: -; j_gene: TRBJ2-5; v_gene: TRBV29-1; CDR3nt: TGCAGCGCCGGGACGGCGTACGACTTC; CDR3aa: CSAGTAYDF
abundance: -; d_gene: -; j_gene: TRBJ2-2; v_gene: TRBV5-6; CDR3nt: TGTGCCAGCACCACTAAGATGAACACCGGGGAGCTGTTTTTT; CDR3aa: CASTTKMNTGELFF
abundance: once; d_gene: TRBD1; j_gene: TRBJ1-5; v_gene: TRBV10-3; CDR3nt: TGTGCCATCAAAGGGACAGGCAATCAGCCCCAGCATTTT; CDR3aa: CAIKGTGNQPQHF
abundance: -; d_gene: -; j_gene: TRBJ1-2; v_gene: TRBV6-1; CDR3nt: TGTGCCAGCAGGCGTGCAGGGGAAAACTATGGCTACACCTTC; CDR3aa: CASRRAGENYGYTF
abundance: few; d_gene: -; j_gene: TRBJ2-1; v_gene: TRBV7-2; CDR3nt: TGTGCCAGCAGCCCAGCGAGGGCAAACAATGAGCAGTTCTTC; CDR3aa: CASSPARANNEQFF
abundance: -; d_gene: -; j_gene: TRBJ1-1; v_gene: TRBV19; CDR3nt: TGTGCCAGTGGGTTCGGGGAAACTGAAGCTTTCTTT; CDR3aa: CASGFGETEAFF
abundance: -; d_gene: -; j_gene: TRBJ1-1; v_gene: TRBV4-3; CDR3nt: TGCGCCAGCAGCCCCCCTAGCCGCTTTATCACTGAAGCTTTCTTT; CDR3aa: CASSPPSRFITEAFF
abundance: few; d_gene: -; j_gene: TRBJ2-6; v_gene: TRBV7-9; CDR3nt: TGTGCCAGCAGCCCGTGGAGTGGGGCCAACGTCCTGACTTTC; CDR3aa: CASSPWSGANVLTF
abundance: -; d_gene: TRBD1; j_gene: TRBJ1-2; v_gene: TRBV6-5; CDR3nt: TGTGCCAGCAGTGGACAGGGCTATGGCTACACCTTC; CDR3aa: CASSGQGYGYTF
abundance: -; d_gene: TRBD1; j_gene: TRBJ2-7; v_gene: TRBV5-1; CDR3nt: TGCGCCAGCAGCTTGGGACAGGGCTCCTACGAGCAGTACTTC; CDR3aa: CASSLGQGSYEQYF
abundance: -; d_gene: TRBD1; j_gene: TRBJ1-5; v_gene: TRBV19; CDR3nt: TGTGCCAGTAGTATGGCGGGGACAGGGGTCCAGCCCCAGCATTTT; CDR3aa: CASSMAGTGVQPQHF
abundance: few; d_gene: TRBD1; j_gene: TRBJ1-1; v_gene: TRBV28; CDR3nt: TGTGCCAGCAGTTTAGTAGGGGGCACGGGCACTGAAGCTTTCTTT; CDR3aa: CASSLVGGTGTEAFF
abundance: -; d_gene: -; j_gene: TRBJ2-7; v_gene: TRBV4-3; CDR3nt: TGCGCCAGCAGCCAAGGTCCCCTCTGGGGAACCGTCGACGAGCAGTACTTC; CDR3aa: CASSQGPLWGTVDEQYF
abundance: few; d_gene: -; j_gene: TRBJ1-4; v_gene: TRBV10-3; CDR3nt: TGTGCCATCAGTGAGACAGGGGAAAAACTGTTTTTT; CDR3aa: CAISETGEKLFF
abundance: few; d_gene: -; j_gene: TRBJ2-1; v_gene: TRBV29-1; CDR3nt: TGCAGCGTTGAAATGGATAACGCGGAGCAGTTCTTC; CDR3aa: CSVEMDNAEQFF
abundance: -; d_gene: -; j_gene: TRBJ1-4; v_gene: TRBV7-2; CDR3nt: TGTGCCAGCAGCTTAGCGGGCCGGCTTAATGAAAAACTGTTTTTT; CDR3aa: CASSLAGRLNEKLFF
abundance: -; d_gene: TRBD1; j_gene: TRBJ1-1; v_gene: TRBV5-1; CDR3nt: TGCGCCAGCAGCACGGAAAGGGGGCGGGCTGAAGCTTTCTTT; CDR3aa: CASSTERGRAEAFF
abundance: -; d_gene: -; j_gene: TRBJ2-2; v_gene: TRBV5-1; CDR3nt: TGCGCCAGCAGCTTGGAAGGGTACTCCGGGGAGCTGTTTTTT; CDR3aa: CASSLEGYSGELFF
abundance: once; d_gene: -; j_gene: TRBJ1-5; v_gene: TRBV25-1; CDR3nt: TGTGCCAGCAGTGAAGGAGGGGGGCAGCCCCAGCATTTT; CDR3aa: CASSEGGGQPQHF
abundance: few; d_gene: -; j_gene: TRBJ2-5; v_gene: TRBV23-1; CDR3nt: TGCGCCAGCCCAGGACGGTGGATAAAGGAGACCCAGTACTTC; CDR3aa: CASPGRWIKETQYF
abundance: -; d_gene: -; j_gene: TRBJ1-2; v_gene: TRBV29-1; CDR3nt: TGCAGCGTTGACGGGGCCCCGAACTATGGCTACACCTTC; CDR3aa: CSVDGAPNYGYTF
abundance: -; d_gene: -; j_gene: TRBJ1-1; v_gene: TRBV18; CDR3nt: TGTGCCAGCTCACGGGGACAGAACACTGAAGCTTTCTTT; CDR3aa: CASSRGQNTEAFF
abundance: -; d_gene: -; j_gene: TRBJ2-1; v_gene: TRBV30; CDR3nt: TGTGCCTGGAGTGTAAGGGGGGTAGTATGGGAGCAGTTCTTC; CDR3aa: CAWSVRGVVWEQFF
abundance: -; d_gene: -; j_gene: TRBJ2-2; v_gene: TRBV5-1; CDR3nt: TGCGCCAGCAGCGAGGGACCTAGAGGGGAGCTGTTTTTT; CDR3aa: CASSEGPRGELFF
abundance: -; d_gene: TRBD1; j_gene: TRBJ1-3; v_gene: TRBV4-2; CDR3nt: TGTGCCAGCAGCCAATTGCGGGACAGGGCAGTTGGAAACACCATATATTTT; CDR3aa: CASSQLRDRAVGNTIYF
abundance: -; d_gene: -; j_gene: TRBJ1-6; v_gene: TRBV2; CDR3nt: TGTGCCAGCAGTTCCGACAAGTTTTCGTCACCCCTCCACTTT; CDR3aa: CASSSDKFSSPLHF
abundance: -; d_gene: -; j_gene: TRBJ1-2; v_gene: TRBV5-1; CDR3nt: TGCGCCAGCAGCGACGCAGTTGGCTACACCTTC; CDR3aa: CASSDAVGYTF
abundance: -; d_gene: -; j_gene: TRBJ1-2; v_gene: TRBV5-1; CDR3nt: TGCGCCAGCAGCTTGGGGGGCGAAGGCTATGGCTACACCTTC; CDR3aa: CASSLGGEGYGYTF
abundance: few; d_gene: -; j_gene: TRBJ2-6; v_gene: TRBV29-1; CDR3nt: TGCAGCGTTCCCAGGGACCCCGGCGGCTCTGGGGCCAACGTCCTGACTTTC; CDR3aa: CSVPRDPGGSGANVLTF
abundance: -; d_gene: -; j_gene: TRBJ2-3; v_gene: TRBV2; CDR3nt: TGTGCCAGCGGGCAGGGGCTTGATACGCAGTATTTT; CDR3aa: CASGQGLDTQYF
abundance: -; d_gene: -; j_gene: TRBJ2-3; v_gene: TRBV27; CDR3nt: TGTGCCAGCAGTTCCCGCGGCGGGGCTGATACGCAGTATTTT; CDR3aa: CASSSRGGADTQYF
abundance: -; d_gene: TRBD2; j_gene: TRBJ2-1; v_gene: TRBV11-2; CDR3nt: TGTGCCAGCAGCTCGGGACTAGTAAACAATGAGCAGTTCTTC; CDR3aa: CASSSGLVNNEQFF
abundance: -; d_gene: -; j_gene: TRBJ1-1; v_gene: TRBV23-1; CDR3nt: TGCGCCAGCAGTCAATCGATGGCGAAAAGGGCTGAAGCTTTCTTT; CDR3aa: CASSQSMAKRAEAFF
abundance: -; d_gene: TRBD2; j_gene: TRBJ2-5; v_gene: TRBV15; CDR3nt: TGTGCCACCCGTCGCCAGCGGGGCCGACAAGAGACCCAGTACTTC; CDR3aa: CATRRQRGRQETQYF